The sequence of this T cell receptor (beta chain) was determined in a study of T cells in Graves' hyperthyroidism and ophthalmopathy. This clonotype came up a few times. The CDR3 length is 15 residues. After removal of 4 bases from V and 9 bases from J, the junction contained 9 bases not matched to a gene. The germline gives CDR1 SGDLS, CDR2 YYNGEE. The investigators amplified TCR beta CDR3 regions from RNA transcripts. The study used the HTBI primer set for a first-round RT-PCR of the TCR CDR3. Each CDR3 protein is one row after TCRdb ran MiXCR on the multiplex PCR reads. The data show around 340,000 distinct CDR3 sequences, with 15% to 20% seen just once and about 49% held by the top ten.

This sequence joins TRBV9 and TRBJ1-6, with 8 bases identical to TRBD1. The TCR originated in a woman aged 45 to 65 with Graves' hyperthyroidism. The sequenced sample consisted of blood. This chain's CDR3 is CASSILGQGFSPLHF. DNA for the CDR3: TGTGCCAGCAGCATCCTCGGACAGGGTTTTTCACCCCTCCACTTT. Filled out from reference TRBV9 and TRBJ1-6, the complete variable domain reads DSGVTQTPKHLITATGQRVTLRCSPRSGDLSVYWYQQSLDQGLQFLIQYYNGEERAKGNILERFSAQQFPDLHSELNLSSLELGDSALYFCASSILGQGFSPLHFGNGTRLTVT.